This TCR beta chain was recorded in a study of blood T cell repertoires in COVID-19. Study overall: Nucleic acid was either cDNA or gDNA, and it came from T cells, B-cell-depleted T cells, or PBMCs.

Study processing details: Reference gene primers were amplified, and this amplification served to estimate nucleated cell counts. The assay was immunoSEQ multiplex PCR, and TCRdb's table has in-frame clones only and misses some. V and J calls and clone size are copied from that table; D and trimming were computed from the DNA. The sample has about 110,000 clones; over 65% are singletons. The germline V gene encodes CDR1 LGHNA and CDR2 YNFKEQ. This CDR3 comprises 16 residues. J lost 0 bases, V lost 2 bases, and 6 bases had no gene match. This chain uses TRBV4-2 with TRBJ1-1; the match to TRBD1 covers 7 bases. The sequence derives from a woman aged 35 to 49 with acute or convalescent COVID-19. Sequences were obtained from peripheral blood. CDR3 sequence (DNA): TGTGCCAGCAGCCAAACATTGACAGGGATGAACACTGAAGCTTTCTTT. It codes for CASSQTLTGMNTEAFF.